The 10 T cell receptor beta chains presented below share a single source sample, sequenced in a study of T-cell memory formation after mild COVID-19. TCRdb re-analysed the 5' RACE reads in MiXCR, keeping a single row per CDR3 protein. Seen here are about 360,000 distinct CDR3 sequences, under 15% observed once, and the top ten hold roughly 22%. The specimen was PBMCs or a T cell subset sorted from them (not recorded which). The receptors here all came from a man between 18 and 29 years old who had mild COVID-19 (a few samples of this study predate the infection). Cell type and time point are not known.

Only a few counts were recorded for this clonotype. At one end the junction does not follow the germline gene, possibly because of a read error. This sequence joins TRBV7-2 and TRBJ2-1; 14 bases map to TRBD2. The germline CDR1 and CDR2 sequences are SGHTA and FQGNSA. The CDR3 spans 18 residues. In DNA form, the CDR3 reads TGTGCCAGTAGCTTAGGTGGACTAGCGGGGGGTTCCTACAATGAGCAGTTCTTC. Translating it yields CASSLGGLAGGSYNEQFF.

This clonotype has only a few counts. CDR3 bases: TGTGCCAGCAGCCTCGACAGGGTCGGGTTCTTC. Translated, it gives CASSLDRVGFF. V gene TRBV21-1 combines with J gene TRBJ2-1; the D call in the table, TRBD1, was not verified against the DNA. TRBV21-1 is a documented pseudogene. There are 11 residues in the CDR3.

The rearrangement uses TRBV9 and TRBJ2-3; D is uncertain. V dropped 2 bases and J dropped 6 bases, with 10 bases sitting between them. Germline CDR1 is SGDLS and CDR2 is YYNGEE. This CDR3 region has 13 residues. The CDR3 DNA sequence: TGTGCCAGCAGCGTCGCACAGATTGATACGCAGTATTTT. Its translation is CASSVAQIDTQYF.

This clonotype was counted a few times. This chain links TRBV6-5 with TRBJ1-2; 8 bases are a match to TRBD1. Trimming removed 5 bases from V and 8 bases from J; junction bases left unmatched: 7. Germline lookup yields CDR1 MNHEY and CDR2 SVGAGI. This CDR3 region has 13 residues. In DNA, the CDR3 is TGTGCCAGCAGTCCCAGGGGGCGGCTCGGCTACACCTTC. As protein: CASSPRGRLGYTF.

The CDR3 spells CSVEERQPYEQYF. DNA of the CDR3: TGCAGCGTTGAAGAACGGCAGCCCTACGAGCAGTACTTC. This chain joins TRBV29-1 and TRBJ2-7; D unclear. The germline gives CDR1 SQVTM, CDR2 ANQGSEA. CDR3 length equals 13 residues. V lost 0 bases and J 2 bases, leaving 8 bases between the germline ends.

The rearrangement links TRBV7-2 to TRBJ2-4, with 7 bases lining up with TRBD2. V gave up 5 bases and J gave up 7 bases; unmatched junction bases: 8. The CDR3 contains 14 residues. Germline lookup yields CDR1 SGHTA and CDR2 FQGNSA. This CDR3 reads CASSQRTRPNIQYF. The DNA of the CDR3 is TGTGCCAGCAGCCAGAGGACTAGACCGAACATTCAGTACTTC.

The chain has TRBV4-3 and TRBJ1-2; 10 nucleotides agree with TRBD1. This CDR3 comprises 15 residues. V trimming: 1 base; J trimming: 4 bases; junction bases outside the gene matches: 3. Germline CDR1 and CDR2: LGHNA and YSLEER. The CDR3 DNA follows: TGCGCCAGCAGCCAAGCCCGGACAGGGGGCTATGGCTACACCTTC. The encoded protein is CASSQARTGGYGYTF.

This clonotype was counted between two and nine times. This chain links TRBV4-1 with TRBJ1-1; the match to TRBD1 covers 9 bases. The germline V gene encodes CDR1 MGHRA and CDR2 YSYEKL. V shed 2 bases, J shed 6 bases, and the junction held 10 bases outside the gene matches. This CDR3 is 16 amino acids long. CDR3 sequence: CASSQKGTGTGSEAFF. Written as DNA, the CDR3 is TGCGCCAGCAGCCAAAAAGGGACCGGGACAGGGTCTGAAGCTTTCTTT.

This clonotype was recorded many times. CDR3 sequence reads: CASSRSGGAYNEQFF. Written as DNA, the CDR3 is TGTGCCAGCAGTCGGAGCGGGGGGGCCTACAATGAGCAGTTCTTC. The V gene is TRBV12-3 or TRBV12-4, the J gene TRBJ2-1; 10 positions match TRBD2. The ends lost 5 bases at V and 2 bases at J; junction bases unmatched: 3. This CDR3 is 15 amino acids long.

The chain couples TRBV14 to TRBJ1-2; the D is unclear. V dropped 0 bases and J dropped 7 bases, with 12 bases sitting between them. Germline CDR1 SGHDN, CDR2 FVKESK. CDR3 length: 14 amino acids. This CDR3 reads CASSQDWSPGGYTF. Here the CDR3 DNA reads TGTGCCAGCAGCCAAGATTGGTCGCCGGGTGGCTACACCTTC.